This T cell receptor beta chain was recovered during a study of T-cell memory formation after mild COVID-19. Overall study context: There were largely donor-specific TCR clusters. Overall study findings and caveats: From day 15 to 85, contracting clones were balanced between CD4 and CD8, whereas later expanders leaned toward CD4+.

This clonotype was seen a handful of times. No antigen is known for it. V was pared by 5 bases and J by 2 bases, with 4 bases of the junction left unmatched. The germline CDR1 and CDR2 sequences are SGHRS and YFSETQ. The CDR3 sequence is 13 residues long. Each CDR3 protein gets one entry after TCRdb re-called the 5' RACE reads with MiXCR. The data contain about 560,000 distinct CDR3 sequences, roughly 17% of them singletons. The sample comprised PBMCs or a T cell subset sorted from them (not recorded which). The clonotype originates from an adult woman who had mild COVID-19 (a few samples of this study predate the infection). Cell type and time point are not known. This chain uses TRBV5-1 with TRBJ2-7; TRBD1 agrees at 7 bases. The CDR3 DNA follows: TGCGCCAGCAGGGGGGACAGTGCCTACGAGCAGTACTTC. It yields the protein CASRGDSAYEQYF. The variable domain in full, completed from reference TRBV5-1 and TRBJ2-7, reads KAGVTQTPRYLIKTRGQQVTLSCSPISGHRSVSWYQQTPGQGLQFLFEYFSETQRNKGNFPGRFSGRQFSNSRSEMNVSTLELGDSALYLCASRGDSAYEQYFGPGTRLTVT.